The rows below give T cell receptor beta chains drawn from one sample of a study of T cell repertoires in cytomegalovirus infection. In TCRdb, the reads were re-called with MiXCR into one record per CDR3 protein. Of 90,000 to 120,000 distinct CDR3 sequences in the sample, about 25% were seen once. The source material was CD8+ T cells from PBMCs. Receptor source: a human donor in good health (CMV status not recorded). Some clones in this sample may be carry-over from other donors' samples. CDR3s include the opening cysteine and the closing phenylalanine or tryptophan. D genes are given only for firm matches. A row's size may be missing; if present it is once, few, many or a size class.

11	many	NA	TRBV6-2/TRBV6-3	TRBJ2-7	CASSYSTEQYF	TGTGCCAGCAGTTACTCGACCGAGCAGTACTTC
17	many	NA	TRBV7-2	TRBJ1-2	CASSLAGGRGKNYGYTF	TGTGCCAGCAGCTTAGCGGGGGGCCGAGGAAAGAACTATGGCTACACCTTC
15	many	TRBD1	TRBV4-1	TRBJ2-7	CASSQEGRGSNEQYF	TGCGCCAGCAGCCAAGAAGGCAGGGGGTCGAACGAGCAGTACTTC
12	many	NA	TRBV28	TRBJ2-1	CASSFYRHEQFF	TGTGCCAGCAGTTTTTACCGACATGAGCAGTTCTTC
12	few	NA	TRBV7-9	TRBJ2-1	CASSHDRPEQFF	TGTGCCAGCAGCCACGACAGACCCGAGCAGTTCTTC
13	many	NA	TRBV7-3	TRBJ1-1	CASSLIEGEQAFF	TGTGCCAGCAGCTTAATAGAGGGGGAGCAAGCTTTCTTT
15	many	NA	TRBV4-2	TRBJ2-7	CASSQERANSYEQYF	TGTGCCAGCAGCCAAGAGCGGGCTAACTCCTACGAGCAGTACTTC
15	many	TRBD1	TRBV18	TRBJ2-3	CASSPPDRGTDTQYF	TGTGCCAGCTCACCCCCGGACAGGGGCACAGATACGCAGTATTTT
13	NA	NA	TRBV6-1	TRBJ2-7	CASSFEAPYEQYF	TGTGCCAGCAGTTTCGAAGCTCCCTACGAGCAGTACTTC
14	once	TRBD1	TRBV30	TRBJ1-5	CAWSSGQGNQPQHF	TGTGCCTGGAGCTCGGGACAGGGCAATCAGCCCCAGCATTTT
14	NA	NA	TRBV11-2	TRBJ2-3	CASSRTYGTDTQYF	TGTGCCAGCAGCCGAACCTACGGCACAGATACGCAGTATTTT
16	many	TRBD2	TRBV7-8	TRBJ2-1	CASSLMGLAGGTEQFF	TGTGCCAGCAGCTTAATGGGACTAGCGGGGGGGACTGAGCAGTTCTTC
16	many	TRBD1	TRBV7-2	TRBJ2-5	CASSSRQGASRETQYF	TGTGCCAGCAGCTCCCGACAGGGGGCATCTCGGGAGACCCAGTACTTC
14	few	NA	TRBV27	TRBJ2-7	CASSLSQGWHEQYF	TGTGCCAGCAGTTTAAGTCAGGGGTGGCACGAGCAGTACTTC
11	many	NA	TRBV6-6	TRBJ2-7	CASSWGYEQYF	TGTGCCAGCAGTTGGGGCTACGAGCAGTACTTC
16	many	NA	TRBV4-3	TRBJ2-2	CASSQDSSPNTGELFF	TGCGCCAGCAGCCAAGACTCTTCACCGAACACCGGGGAGCTGTTTTTT
15	NA	NA	TRBV2	TRBJ2-2	CASSERGGETGELFF	TGTGCCAGCAGTGAGAGGGGGGGCGAAACCGGGGAGCTGTTTTTT
18	many	TRBD1	TRBV12-5	TRBJ2-3	CASGLVLAEDRGSDTQYF	TGTGCTAGTGGTTTGGTACTCGCCGAAGACAGGGGTTCAGATACGCAGTATTTT
15	NA	TRBD2	TRBV7-3	TRBJ2-3	CASSLQAGGIDTQYF	TGTGCCAGCAGCTTACAAGCGGGGGGAATAGATACGCAGTATTTT
16	NA	TRBD1	TRBV3-1	TRBJ1-1	CASSGPGQGVDTEAFF	TGTGCCAGCAGCGGACCGGGACAGGGTGTTGACACTGAAGCTTTCTTT
20	NA	TRBD1	TRBV28	TRBJ2-2	CASSQIPTTGGFANTGELFF	TGTGCCAGCAGCCAAATCCCAACGACAGGGGGCTTTGCGAACACCGGGGAGCTGTTTTTT
13	few	NA	TRBV15	TRBJ2-3	CATSRDRADTQYF	TGTGCCACCAGCAGAGACAGGGCGGATACGCAGTATTTT
13	few	TRBD2	TRBV12-3/TRBV12-4	TRBJ2-1	CASSNGTSHEQFF	TGTGCCAGCAGCAACGGGACTAGTCATGAGCAGTTCTTC
13	many	NA	TRBV27	TRBJ1-2	CASYGVLGDGYTF	TGTGCCAGCTACGGGGTCTTAGGGGATGGCTACACCTTC
14	NA	TRBD1	TRBV12-3/TRBV12-4	TRBJ1-2	CASRPQGQNYGYTF	TGTGCCAGCAGACCACAGGGGCAGAACTATGGCTACACCTTC
15	many	NA	TRBV7-8	TRBJ2-2	CASKSGSSGTGELFF	TGTGCCAGCAAATCGGGGTCCTCCGGGACCGGGGAGCTGTTTTTT
16	NA	TRBD2	TRBV20-1	TRBJ2-1	CSAREEGTSWYNEQFF	TGCAGTGCTAGAGAGGAGGGGACTAGCTGGTACAATGAGCAGTTCTTC
14	NA	NA	TRBV11-2	TRBJ1-1	CASSFVKAGTEAFF	TGTGCCAGCAGCTTCGTCAAGGCCGGCACTGAAGCTTTCTTT
13	NA	NA	TRBV5-6	TRBJ1-3	CASSLASGNTIYF	TGTGCCAGCAGCTTGGCGTCGGGAAACACCATATATTTT
16	NA	NA	TRBV2	TRBJ2-2	CASSETVPRPAGELFF	TGTGCCAGCAGTGAGACAGTGCCCAGACCTGCCGGGGAGCTGTTTTTT
14	NA	NA	TRBV11-2	TRBJ2-7	CASSLDVRSYEQYF	TGTGCCAGCAGCTTAGATGTCAGGAGCTACGAGCAGTACTTC
13	few	NA	TRBV7-9	TRBJ1-1	CASSLVPNTEAFF	TGTGCCAGCAGCTTAGTTCCGAACACTGAAGCTTTCTTT
13	few	NA	TRBV20-1	TRBJ1-1	CSARDVDTAEAFF	TGCAGTGCTAGAGATGTTGACACGGCTGAAGCTTTCTTT
16	many	TRBD1	TRBV10-2	TRBJ2-7	CASSESAGTGSYEQYF	TGCGCCAGCAGTGAATCGGCGGGGACAGGCTCCTACGAGCAGTACTTC
15	NA	NA	TRBV11-2	TRBJ2-7	CASSFGSGGSHEQYF	TGTGCCAGCAGCTTCGGCTCAGGGGGGAGCCACGAGCAGTACTTC
17	NA	NA	TRBV20-1	TRBJ1-3	CSARDPQISSSGNTIYF	TGCAGTGCTAGAGATCCTCAGATATCCTCCTCTGGAAACACCATATATTTT
15	many	NA	TRBV7-2	TRBJ2-7	CASSFGRDAFYEQYF	TGTGCCAGCAGCTTTGGCCGGGACGCGTTCTACGAGCAGTACTTC
14	NA	NA	TRBV6-1	TRBJ2-7	CASSYGSTSYEQYF	TGTGCCAGCAGTTATGGTTCGACCTCCTACGAGCAGTACTTC
15	NA	TRBD2	TRBV11-2	TRBJ2-7	CASSLDAGRAYEQYF	TGTGCCAGCAGCTTAGATGCCGGGAGGGCCTACGAGCAGTACTTC
12	few	NA	TRBV7-9	TRBJ1-1	CASSTDGHEAFF	TGTGCCAGCAGCACGGACGGACATGAAGCTTTCTTT
15	many	TRBD1	TRBV7-8	TRBJ2-7	CASSPGQGISYEQYF	TGTGCCAGCAGCCCGGGACAGGGGATCTCCTACGAGCAGTACTTC
15	many	TRBD1	TRBV28	TRBJ2-4	CASSFSDRAYDIQYF	TGTGCCAGCAGTTTCTCGGACAGGGCTTACGACATTCAGTACTTC
15	few	TRBD2	TRBV5-1	TRBJ2-5	CASSLLAGEDETQYF	TGCGCCAGCAGCTTACTAGCGGGAGAGGACGAGACCCAGTACTTC
15	NA	TRBD1	TRBV7-3	TRBJ1-1	CASSETGGMNTEAFF	TGTGCCAGCAGCGAGACAGGGGGCATGAACACTGAAGCTTTCTTT
15	NA	TRBD2	TRBV2	TRBJ2-7	CASRLPTSGPNEQYF	TGTGCCAGCAGACTACCGACTAGCGGTCCGAACGAGCAGTACTTC
14	NA	NA	TRBV5-1	TRBJ1-5	CASSLGGAGQPQHF	TGCGCCAGCAGCTTGGGGGGGGCAGGTCAGCCCCAGCATTTT
16	NA	NA	TRBV7-9	TRBJ2-7	CASSSHVGAYSYEQYF	TGTGCCAGCAGCTCGCACGTCGGGGCTTACTCCTACGAGCAGTACTTC
15	few	NA	TRBV6-1	TRBJ1-5	CASSEGDGFRLPQHF	TGTGCCAGCAGTGAAGGGGACGGATTTCGTCTGCCCCAGCATTTT
15	many	TRBD2	TRBV7-8	TRBJ2-7	CASSPWTSGGGEQYF	TGTGCCAGCAGCCCCTGGACTAGCGGGGGGGGGGAGCAGTACTTC
18	few	TRBD2	TRBV7-6	TRBJ2-2	CASSLQLAGGPDTGELFF	TGTGCCAGCAGCTTACAACTAGCGGGGGGGCCCGACACCGGGGAGCTGTTTTTT
16	many	TRBD2	TRBV7-2	TRBJ2-7	CASSFPLSGGEYEQYF	TGTGCCAGCAGCTTTCCTCTGTCCGGGGGGGAATACGAGCAGTACTTC
15	many	TRBD1	TRBV12-5	TRBJ2-1	CASGLGTGNPNEQFF	TGTGCTAGTGGGCTAGGGACAGGGAATCCCAATGAGCAGTTCTTC
15	NA	TRBD1	TRBV7-6	TRBJ2-7	CASSPEGQGSHEQYF	TGTGCCAGCAGCCCAGAGGGACAGGGGAGCCACGAGCAGTACTTC
15	few	NA	TRBV15	TRBJ1-1	CATSREVGLNTEAFF	TGTGCCACCAGCAGAGAGGTAGGGTTGAACACTGAAGCTTTCTTT
14	NA	NA	TRBV19	TRBJ1-2	CASNTGTVNYGYTF	TGTGCCAGTAATACCGGGACTGTTAACTATGGCTACACCTTC
16	many	TRBD2	TRBV7-6	TRBJ2-2	CASSSGLAGVTGELFF	TGTGCCAGCAGCTCGGGACTAGCGGGAGTGACCGGGGAGCTGTTTTTT
12	few	NA	TRBV28	TRBJ2-7	CASSRDSHQQYF	TGTGCCAGCAGTCGTGACAGTCACCAGCAGTACTTC
15	NA	TRBD1	TRBV28	TRBJ2-7	CATEPYRGLDYEQYF	TGTGCCACCGAACCTTACAGGGGATTGGACTACGAGCAGTACTTC
14	NA	NA	TRBV7-8	TRBJ2-2	CASSSSVNTGELFF	TGTGCCAGCAGCAGCAGTGTGAACACCGGGGAGCTGTTTTTT